What follows are 5 T cell receptor beta chains derived from one specimen sequenced in a study of yellow fever vaccine responses in identical twins. TCRdb processed the RT-PCR reads anew with MiXCR; each CDR3 protein has one entry. The table records about 4,600 distinct CDR3 sequences, 75% to 85% of them present only once. Source: T cells from blood (PBMCs), unsorted or a sorted subset (not recorded which), taken before or after yellow fever vaccination (not recorded which). These TCRs come from a woman aged 18-35 years who received the yellow fever vaccine.

The rearrangement links TRBV10-3 to TRBJ2-7; weak D call: TRBD2 (5 bases). Trimming removed 7 bases from V and 5 bases from J, with 12 bases in between. Germline values: CDR1 ENHRY, CDR2 SYGVKD. The CDR3 totals 12 residues. CDR3 loop: CAINTEANEQYF. CDR3 sequence (DNA): TGTGCCATCAACACGGAGGCTAACGAGCAGTACTTC.

The rearrangement joins TRBV24-1 to TRBJ2-3, with D uncertain. V was pared by 4 bases and J by 4 bases, with 17 bases between. Germline V lookup: CDR1 KGHDR, CDR2 SFDVKD. The CDR3 length is 16 residues. Here the CDR3 reads CATSDPLGLWPDTQYF. The CDR3 coding sequence is TGTGCCACCAGTGACCCTCTCGGCTTGTGGCCAGATACGCAGTATTTT.

The rearrangement uses TRBV18 and TRBJ2-1; D is ambiguous. CDR3 size: 13 residues. Deletions cut 4 bases from V and 4 bases from J, with 8 bases between. Germline V lookup: CDR1 KGHSH, CDR2 LQKENI. The CDR3 sequence is CASSLDLYNEQFF. The CDR3 nucleotides read TGTGCCAGCTCACTCGACTTGTACAATGAGCAGTTCTTC.

The J gene is TRBJ2-7, the V gene TRBV15, with TRBD1 as a possible D gene (6 bases). Germline V gene sequence: CDR1 LNHNV, CDR2 YYDKDF (reference sequence). This CDR3 contains 14 residues. V was clipped by 6 bases and J by 7 bases, with 19 bases between them. CDR3 loop: CATRGTGTVGEQYF. The CDR3 nucleotides are TGTGCCACCAGGGGTACAGGGACCGTCGGGGAGCAGTACTTC.

The chain joins TRBV10-3 to TRBJ2-7, with D maybe TRBD1 (6 bases). The CDR3 totals 15 residues. With 2 bases removed from V and 4 bases from J, the gap between germline ends came to 15 bases. Germline CDR1 is ENHRY and CDR2 is SYGVKD. The DNA for the CDR3 is TGTGCCATCAGTGAGACAAACAGGGTGGCATACGAGCAGTACTTC. Translating gives CAISETNRVAYEQYF.